Shown below are 30 T cell receptor beta chains from a single sample sequenced in a study of early T cells in non-severe SARS-CoV-2 infection. TCRdb ran MiXCR on the 5' RACE reads and lists one entry per CDR3 protein. The data contain tens of thousands of distinct CDR3 sequences, under 15% of them singletons. Input material: whole blood. The receptor source for this set is an adult who was a healthcare worker with PCR-confirmed SARS-CoV-2 infection or an uninfected control (not recorded which).

Many counts were recorded for this clonotype. The CDR3 loop is CASSLGTGVGQPQHF. Written as DNA, the CDR3 is TGCGCCAGCAGCTTGGGGACAGGGGTAGGTCAGCCCCAGCATTTT. The chain has TRBV5-1 and TRBJ1-5, with 9 bases identical to TRBD1. V shed 0 bases and J 6 bases; nucleotides not matched to a gene: 4. The CDR3 contains 15 residues. Germline CDR1 is SGHRS and CDR2 is YFSETQ.

Many counts were recorded for this clonotype. In DNA form, the CDR3 reads TGTGCCATCAGTGAGTTAGCCTATAGCAATCAGCCCCAGCATTTT. Amino acid sequence: CAISELAYSNQPQHF. The chain employs TRBV10-3 and TRBJ1-5; no clear D. Per germline, CDR1 ENHRY and CDR2 SYGVKD. With 1 base removed from V and 0 bases from J, the gap between germline ends came to 7 bases. This CDR3 is 15 amino acids long.

Note on this clonotype: Being one base from a much bigger clone, this may be a read error. The V gene is TRBV5-1, the J gene TRBJ2-3; D gene unclear. CDR3 length: 13 amino acids. Germline CDR1 reads SGHRS; CDR2 reads YFSETQ. CDR3 loop: CASSLGSTDSQYF. The CDR3 DNA sequence: TGCGCCAGCAGCTTGGGGTCCACAGATTCGCAGTATTTT.

There are many counts of this clonotype. The chain joins TRBV12-3 or TRBV12-4 to TRBJ1-2; weak D call: TRBD1 (6 bases). V lost 6 bases, J lost 4 bases, and 12 bases lay in between. This CDR3 contains 13 residues. This CDR3 is CASSPMDSYGYTF. CDR3 nucleotides: TGTGCCAGCAGCCCCATGGACAGCTATGGCTACACCTTC.

J is TRBJ2-3 and V is TRBV7-8; D not certain. Germline V lookup: CDR1 SGHVS, CDR2 FQNEAQ. The CDR3 covers 13 residues. Trimming took off 4 bases at V and 6 bases at J, with 11 bases between the two ends. The CDR3 sequence is CASSYAVGDTQYF. Here the CDR3 DNA reads TGTGCCAGCAGCTACGCGGTCGGGGATACGCAGTATTTT.

This clonotype came up a few times. The chain links TRBV18 to TRBJ2-2; no firm D call. CDR3 length equals 18 residues. Germline V gives CDR1 KGHSH, CDR2 LQKENI. Trimming removed 3 bases from V and 1 base from J, with 18 bases in between. The CDR3 nucleotides are TGTGCCAGCTCACCGACAACGGGCACCGGACGGAACACCGGGGAGCTGTTTTTT. Translation gives CASSPTTGTGRNTGELFF. The variable domain in full, completed from reference TRBV18 and TRBJ2-2, reads NAGVMQNPRHLVRRRGQEARLRCSPMKGHSHVYWYRQLPEEGLKFMVYLQKENIIDESGMPKERFSAEFPKEGPSILRIQQVVRGDSAAYFCASSPTTGTGRNTGELFFGEGSRLTVL.

The chain joins TRBV29-1 to TRBJ1-1, with D possibly matching TRBD1 (5 bases). This CDR3 spans 11 amino acids. Germline V gene data show CDR1 as SQVTM and CDR2 as ANQGSEA. V was clipped by 8 bases and J by 3 bases, with 10 bases between them. Written as DNA, the CDR3 is TGCAGCTCCTGGGGGTACACTGAAGCTTTCTTT. Encoded protein: CSSWGYTEAFF.

In this sample, this clonotype turned up many times. This chain joins TRBV11-1 and TRBJ2-5; D possibly corresponds to TRBD2 (5 bases). Germline V gene sequence: CDR1 SGHAT, CDR2 FQDESV (reference sequence). The CDR3 is 15 amino acids. V lost 5 bases to trimming and J lost 5 bases, with 18 bases between them. As DNA, the CDR3 is TGTGCCAGCAGCCCAACACTCACCGGCGGGGAGACCCAGTACTTC. Translating it yields CASSPTLTGGETQYF.

J is TRBJ2-7 and V is TRBV2; no reliable D call. This CDR3 region has 13 residues. The germline V gene has CDR1 SNHLY and CDR2 FYNNEI. V lost 6 bases and J lost 3, with 12 bases in between. CDR3 region: CASSRAPGYEQYF. In DNA form, the CDR3 reads TGTGCCAGCAGCCGAGCCCCGGGCTACGAGCAGTACTTC.

This clonotype appeared many times. V usage is TRBV18 and J usage is TRBJ1-5; D gene unclear. The CDR3 runs to 17 residues. Deletions cut 3 bases from V and 0 bases from J, with 15 bases between. Germline CDR1 and CDR2: KGHSH and LQKENI. The chain's CDR3 is CASSPSKLGNSNQPQHF. The CDR3 nucleotides are TGTGCCAGCTCACCTTCAAAGTTGGGGAATAGCAATCAGCCCCAGCATTTT.

This clonotype has ten or more counts. The chain joins TRBV7-9 to TRBJ2-1, with 10 bases aligning to TRBD2. The CDR3 runs 14 residues. The germline V gene encodes CDR1 SEHNR and CDR2 FQNEAQ (reference sequence). Trimming removed 5 bases from V and 7 bases from J; junction bases left unmatched: 5. CDR3 sequence (DNA): TGTGCCAGCAGCCCAGAACTAGCGGGGAATGAGCAGTTCTTC. Protein sequence: CASSPELAGNEQFF.

The chain is built from TRBV9 and TRBJ1-3, with D maybe TRBD1 (5 bases). CDR1 is SGDLS, CDR2 YYNGEE, per germline. The CDR3 contains 15 residues. Trimming left V 0 bases short and J 2 bases short, with 9 bases between. CDR3 residues: CASSVGGSAGNTIYF. CDR3 nucleotides: TGTGCCAGCAGCGTAGGGGGGAGCGCTGGAAACACCATATATTTT.

This clonotype was observed at least ten times. This chain links TRBV2 with TRBJ1-1, with D possibly matching TRBD1 (5 bases). Germline CDR1 SNHLY, CDR2 FYNNEI. The germline V and J ends were trimmed by 6 bases and 0 bases, with 11 bases remaining between them. The CDR3 length is 14 residues. The CDR3 DNA reads as TGTGCCAGCAGGACAGAGGCTTTGAACACTGAAGCTTTCTTT. Translation gives CASRTEALNTEAFF.

This clonotype was seen many times. The V gene is TRBV11-2, the J gene TRBJ2-4, with a possible D match to TRBD1 (5 bases). The CDR3 is made up of 20 amino acids. Trimming took 1 base from V and 0 from J, leaving 22 bases between them. Germline CDR1 SGHAT, CDR2 FQNNGV. As DNA, the CDR3 is TGTGCCAGCAGCTTAGTGTTGGGGCGCCGAATGGGGTTAGCCAAAAACATTCAGTACTTC. It codes for CASSLVLGRRMGLAKNIQYF.

This clonotype was counted between two and nine times. The chain employs TRBV7-2 and TRBJ2-7; TRBD2 matches 7 bases. CDR3 size: 16 residues. V trimming: 2 bases; J trimming: 2 bases; junction bases outside the gene matches: 9. CDR1 and CDR2 from the germline V gene are SGHTA and FQGNSA. CDR3 sequence reads: CASSLKNLAVAYEQYF. The DNA for the CDR3 is TGTGCCAGCAGCTTAAAAAACCTAGCGGTTGCCTACGAGCAGTACTTC.

This clonotype has a handful of counts. The V gene is TRBV7-2, the J gene TRBJ2-2; 9 bases fit TRBD1. The germline V gene has CDR1 SGHTA and CDR2 FQGNSA. The J segment lost 5 bases and the V segment lost 2 bases, leaving 3 bases of the junction unmatched. The CDR3 covers 15 residues. CDR3: CASSLMGQGTGELFF. CDR3 DNA: TGTGCCAGCAGCTTAATGGGACAGGGTACCGGGGAGCTGTTTTTT.

This clonotype was seen ten or more times. The V and J genes are TRBV6-1 and TRBJ2-5; D not certain. CDR3 size: 14 residues. V shed 4 bases and J shed 0 bases, with 9 bases lying between them. Germline CDR1 and CDR2: MNHNS and SASEGT. CDR3 nucleotide sequence: TGTGCCAGCAGTGCCAGCCTAAACCAAGAGACCCAGTACTTC. It specifies CASSASLNQETQYF.

This clonotype has a count of ten or more. CDR3 sequence (DNA): TGTGCCAGCAGTTTAGGGCCCGGTGGAGAGACTGAAGCTTTCTTT. Translation: CASSLGPGGETEAFF. The chain combines TRBV28 with TRBJ1-1; D is unresolved. Germline CDR1 is MDHEN and CDR2 is SYDVKM. V dropped 2 bases and J dropped 5 bases, with 15 bases sitting between them. The CDR3 extends over 15 amino acids.

This clonotype was recorded at least ten times. V is TRBV4-1 and J is TRBJ2-1; 7 bases agree with TRBD1. With V trimmed by 4 bases and J by 5 bases, 17 bases remained unmatched. The CDR3 consists of 18 residues. Per the germline V gene, CDR1 is MGHRA and CDR2 is YSYEKL. The CDR3 here is CASSPSRFEKGGHNEQFF. The CDR3 DNA is TGCGCCAGCAGCCCATCCCGGTTCGAAAAAGGGGGCCACAATGAGCAGTTCTTC.

This clonotype was detected many times. In DNA form, the CDR3 reads TGCAGTGCATCCGACAGGGTTGGGAACACCGGGGAGCTGTTTTTT. It yields the protein CSASDRVGNTGELFF. The chain recombines TRBV20-1 with TRBJ2-2; TRBD1 agrees at 7 bases. V shed 6 bases, J shed 1 base, and the junction held 8 bases outside the gene matches. CDR3 length: 15 residues. Germline CDR1 and CDR2: DFQATT and SNEGSKA (reference sequence).

This clonotype was found many times. The chain couples TRBV12-5 to TRBJ2-5, with 7 nucleotides matching TRBD1. The CDR3 extends over 15 amino acids. V shed 0 bases, J shed 4 bases, and the junction held 5 bases outside the gene matches. CDR1 and CDR2 from the germline V gene are LGHNT and FRNRAP. The CDR3 DNA follows: TGTGCTAGTGGTTTGGTACTAGGGACAGCAGAGACCCAGTACTTC. It specifies CASGLVLGTAETQYF.

A few counts support this clonotype. In DNA form, the CDR3 reads TGTGCCAGCAGCCAACAGGGATCGACCAATTCACCCCTCCACTTT. Translated: CASSQQGSTNSPLHF. The rearrangement joins TRBV9 to TRBJ1-6; D is possibly TRBD1 (6 bases). V lost 4 bases to trimming and J lost 7 bases, with 15 bases between them. The CDR3 contains 15 residues. Per the germline V gene, CDR1 is SGDLS and CDR2 is YYNGEE.

This clonotype was recorded many times. The rearrangement joins TRBV5-4 to TRBJ2-1; D not resolved. This CDR3 contains 13 residues. Trimming took off 3 bases at V and 5 bases at J, with 9 bases between the two ends. The germline gives CDR1 SGHNT, CDR2 YYREEE (reference sequence). As DNA, the CDR3 is TGTGCCAGCAGCTCCCGTAACGACAATGAGCAGTTCTTC. Protein: CASSSRNDNEQFF. The variable domain in full, completed from reference TRBV5-4 and TRBJ2-1, reads ETGVTQSPTHLIKTRGQQVTLRCSSQSGHNTVSWYQQALGQGPQFIFQYYREEENGRGNFPPRFSGLQFPNYSSELNVNALELDDSALYLCASSSRNDNEQFFGPGTRLTVL.

The chain links TRBV20-1 to TRBJ1-2, with D uncertain. Per the germline V gene, CDR1 is DFQATT and CDR2 is SNEGSKA (reference sequence). This CDR3 spans 12 amino acids. V was pared by 3 bases and J by 4 bases, with 9 bases between. CDR3 sequence (DNA): TGCAGTGCTAGCGCGGGTGGCTATGGCTACACCTTC. Its protein is CSASAGGYGYTF.

This rearrangement joins TRBV21-1 to TRBJ1-5. TRBV21-1 is tagged as a pseudogene. The CDR3 covers 14 residues. The CDR3 coding sequence is TGTGCCAGCACCAGAGGGAGGAGCAATCAGCCCCAGCATTTT. Its translation: CASTRGRSNQPQHF.

This clonotype has just a few counts. The chain employs TRBV9 and TRBJ1-1, with D maybe TRBD1 (5 bases). Trimming took off 0 bases at V and 4 bases at J, with 16 bases between the two ends. This CDR3 has 16 residues. Germline V lookup: CDR1 SGDLS, CDR2 YYNGEE. Here the CDR3 reads CASSVGDQRAGTEAFF. The CDR3 DNA is TGTGCCAGCAGCGTAGGGGACCAAAGGGCCGGCACTGAAGCTTTCTTT.

The chain recombines TRBV12-3 or TRBV12-4 with TRBJ2-1, with D possibly TRBD2 on 6 matching bases. The ends were cut back, 5 bases at V and 12 bases at J, with 20 bases in the middle. The CDR3 covers 14 residues. CDR3 amino acids: CASSIDREPQGQFF. The CDR3 DNA sequence: TGTGCCAGCAGTATAGACCGGGAGCCCCAAGGGCAGTTCTTC.

This clonotype was picked up many times. The J gene is TRBJ2-1, the V gene TRBV15; D is possibly TRBD1 (6 bases). There are 13 residues in the CDR3. Trimming cost V 5 bases and J 4 bases, with 9 bases left between them. Germline CDR1 LNHNV, CDR2 YYDKDF (reference sequence). The chain's CDR3 is CATSQGNYNEQFF. CDR3 nucleotides: TGTGCCACCAGCCAGGGGAATTACAATGAGCAGTTCTTC.

This clonotype was seen at least ten times. The chain is built from TRBV4-1 and TRBJ2-2; either TRBD1 or TRBD2 may fit D (6 bases each). Trimming removed 3 bases at V and 4 bases at J, with 12 bases between. The CDR3 sequence is 15 residues long. Germline CDR1 MGHRA, CDR2 YSYEKL. The CDR3: CASSHPRGVTGELFF. CDR3 nucleotide sequence: TGCGCCAGCAGCCACCCTAGGGGGGTCACCGGGGAGCTGTTTTTT.

This clonotype has ten or more counts. The chain joins TRBV5-1 to TRBJ2-5; D possibly corresponds to TRBD2 (6 bases). The V gene's germline CDR1 is SGHRS and CDR2 YFSETQ. This CDR3 is 15 amino acids long. Deletions cut 5 bases from V and 2 bases from J, with 16 bases between. CDR3 sequence reads: CASSSAPGLQETQYF. The CDR3 DNA follows: TGCGCCAGCAGTTCCGCCCCGGGACTTCAAGAGACCCAGTACTTC.